This T cell receptor beta chain was identified in a study of blood T cell repertoires in COVID-19. Per the germline V gene, CDR1 is KGHSH and CDR2 is LQKENI. The CDR3 loop spans 17 amino acids. J lost 2 bases, V lost 0 bases, and 0 bases had no gene match. Measured with immunoSEQ multiplex PCR; TCRdb has only the in-frame clones, and not every one. The table shows 100,000 or so clones, with about 82% occurring only once. The source material was peripheral blood. The receptor was isolated from a man between 50 and 59 years old with active or convalescent COVID-19. This sequence joins TRBV18 and TRBJ1-6; 11 bases align to TRBD1. CDR3 amino acids: CASSPPGQGAYNSPLHF. For the CDR3, the DNA is TGTGCCAGCTCACCACCGGGACAGGGGGCCTATAATTCACCCCTCCACTTT.